The clone carrying this T cell receptor (beta chain) was picked up many times. The antigen is undetermined. These data come from a study of blood T cells in healthy people across ages. Study-level points and caveats: It was held that the diversity estimates obtained from one million T cells were underestimates. Expanded clonotype changes were possibly confounded by unknown donor CMV status. It was not possible, with unsorted PBMCs, to conclusively compare naive and antigen-experienced cells.

CDR3 length: 17 amino acids. J gave up 1 base and V 9 bases, and 12 bases lay outside the gene matches. The germline V gene encodes CDR1 MDHEN and CDR2 SYDVKM. The use of a sample-barcoded 5' primer and a J-beta primer mix characterized a second PCR of roughly 6 to 12 cycles. Individual samples furnished no less than 2.5 million CDR3-containing paired-end reads apiece. TCRdb independently ran MiXCR on the 5' RACE reads; one entry per CDR3 protein. The repertoire includes 850,000 to 1,000,000 distinct CDR3 sequences, roughly 47% of them detected once, and about a fifth sits in the top ten. This receptor was identified in a woman aged 55-69 years in good health. V is TRBV28 and J is TRBJ2-1, with TRBD2 identical over 10 bases. The sequenced material came from blood. The DNA of the CDR3 is TGTGCCAGTACCTCTAGCGGGAGCCTACAATCCTACAATGAGCAGTTCTTC. As protein: CASTSSGSLQSYNEQFF.